The 6 T cell receptor beta chains given below trace back to one sample, sequenced in a study of a mutant IDH1 vaccine in newly diagnosed glioma. Time point reported: week 11, during vaccination. In every dose of vaccine, 300 ug of mutant IDH1 20-mer peptide was given alongside topical imiquimod. Using immunoSEQ multiplex PCR, the repertoire was profiled, and TCRdb retains in-frame clones only, with some absent. This table holds roughly 120,000 clones, roughly nine tenths found once. No antigens are known for them. Sequencing was performed on PBMCs, taken from a glioma patient whose treatment included an IDH1 peptide vaccine. The receptors originated from a woman between 50 and 59 years old with glioma.

The J gene is TRBJ1-2, the V gene TRBV2; D is possibly TRBD1 (6 bases). This CDR3 contains 16 residues. Trimming shortened V by 2 bases and J by 3 bases, and 16 bases separated the two germline ends. Germline assignment: CDR1 SNHLY and CDR2 FYNNEI. This CDR3 reads CASSERLGTRHYGYTF. CDR3 nucleotides: TGTGCCAGCAGTGAAAGGTTGGGGACAAGGCACTATGGCTACACCTTC.

The chain combines TRBV28 with TRBJ1-2; no definite D call. The CDR3 extends over 17 amino acids. Trimming removed 3 bases from V and 7 bases from J, with 24 bases in between. Germline loops: CDR1 MDHEN, CDR2 SYDVKM. The CDR3: CASSFTVYMRGRIGYTF. The DNA for the CDR3 is TGTGCCAGCAGTTTTACAGTCTACATGCGAGGTCGGATTGGCTACACCTTC.

This clone was observed once. The chain recombines TRBV6-1 with TRBJ2-2; D is uncertain. Germline CDR1 is MNHNS and CDR2 is SASEGT. CDR3 length equals 16 residues. V dropped 4 bases and J dropped 1 base, with 13 bases sitting between them. DNA of the CDR3: TGTGCCAGCAGTGTTTTGATTAACAAGAACACCGGGGAGCTGTTTTTT. Residues: CASSVLINKNTGELFF.

The J gene is TRBJ2-5, the V gene TRBV10-1, with 7 nucleotides matching TRBD1. The V gene end was trimmed by 3 bases and the J gene end by 5 bases; junction bases not matched to a gene: 3. This CDR3 contains 13 residues. Germline CDR1 and CDR2: WNHNN and SYGVQD (reference sequence). CDR3 protein: CASSDPGGETQYF. The DNA for the CDR3 is TGCGCCAGCAGTGACCCAGGGGGTGAGACCCAGTACTTC.

The rearrangement joins TRBV5-6 to TRBJ1-5, with 7 bases fitting TRBD1. Unmatched junction bases numbered 3, after V lost 0 bases and J lost 6 bases. The CDR3 runs 14 residues. Germline lookup yields CDR1 SGHDT and CDR2 YYEEEE. The CDR3 DNA follows: TGTGCCAGCAGCTTGGCCCCAGGGGGTCAGCCCCAGCATTTT. It is translated as CASSLAPGGQPQHF. The whole variable domain, remainder taken from reference TRBV5-6 and TRBJ1-5, is DAGVTQSPTHLIKTRGQQVTLRCSPKSGHDTVSWYQQALGQGPQFIFQYYEEEERQRGNFPDRFSGHQFPNYSSELNVNALLLGDSALYLCASSLAPGGQPQHFGDGTRLSIL.

The chain recombines TRBV6-1 with TRBJ2-5; 10 bases fit TRBD2. V gave up 4 bases and J gave up 7 bases; unmatched junction bases: 15. Germline CDR1 and CDR2: MNHNS and SASEGT. This CDR3 spans 17 amino acids. As DNA, the CDR3 is TGTGCCAGCAGTGGATTAATTCGGACTAGCGGTATAGGGACCCAGTACTTC. Translated: CASSGLIRTSGIGTQYF.